Shown below are 29 T cell receptor beta chains from a single sample sequenced in a study of T-cell memory formation after mild COVID-19. MiXCR was run by TCRdb on the 5' RACE reads, yielding one entry per CDR3 protein. The sample records more than 300,000 distinct CDR3 sequences, 20% to 25% being singletons. The sample consisted of PBMCs or a T cell subset sorted from them (not recorded which). The origin of the receptors is a man younger than 30 who had mild COVID-19 (a few samples of this study predate the infection). Cell type and time point are not known.

The chain recombines TRBV10-3 with TRBJ1-6; TRBD1 aligns across 9 bases. V gave up 2 bases and J gave up 9 bases; unmatched junction bases: 5. The length of the CDR3 is 15 residues. Germline V CDR1 and CDR2: ENHRY, SYGVKD. This chain's CDR3 is CAISEAGQGTSPLHF. The CDR3 region has the DNA TGTGCCATCAGTGAGGCGGGACAGGGAACTTCACCCCTCCACTTT.

This clonotype showed up just a few times. The rearrangement uses TRBV7-2 and TRBJ2-5; the D gene could be TRBD1 or TRBD2 (6 bases each). Deletions cut 3 bases from V and 5 bases from J, with 10 bases between. Per germline, CDR1 SGHTA and CDR2 FQGNSA. The CDR3 extends over 13 amino acids. CDR3 protein: CASSFRGDETQYF. The CDR3 bases are TGTGCCAGCAGCTTTAGGGGGGATGAGACCCAGTACTTC.

This clonotype was seen many times. The CDR3 DNA reads as TGTGCCAGCAAGTCCGGGACTACCGTATGGCAGTATTTT. Amino acids: CASKSGTTVWQYF. The chain employs TRBV7-2 and TRBJ2-3; 7 positions agree with TRBD2. The length of the CDR3 is 13 residues. Per germline, CDR1 SGHTA and CDR2 FQGNSA. Germline trimming cut 7 bases from V and 11 bases from J; bases unmatched to any gene: 12.

Only a few counts were recorded for this clonotype. The chain employs TRBV11-2 and TRBJ1-3; D remains ambiguous. Germline CDR1 reads SGHAT; CDR2 reads FQNNGV. CDR3 length: 13 residues. Trimming removed 2 bases at V and 6 bases at J, with 8 bases between. The CDR3 bases are TGTGCCAGCAGCTTAACACCTTCAAACACCATATATTTT. This sequence encodes CASSLTPSNTIYF.

The chain has TRBV24-1 and TRBJ2-1, with 7 bases aligning to TRBD2. V lost 4 bases to trimming and J lost 9 bases; unmatched junction nucleotides: 14. CDR3 length: 16 amino acids. CDR1 and CDR2 (germline): KGHDR, SFDVKD. In DNA, the CDR3 is TGTGCCACCAGTGAACCCCTAGCGGAAACCCGGCGTGAGCAGTTCTTC. This encodes CATSEPLAETRREQFF.

The chain recombines TRBV9 with TRBJ2-1; no clear D. The CDR3 sequence is 14 residues long. Germline-derived CDR1 and CDR2 are SGDLS and YYNGEE. V was shortened by 2 bases and J by 0 bases, with 6 bases between the two germline ends. CDR3 residues: CASSVASSYNEQFF. CDR3 nucleotides: TGTGCCAGCAGCGTTGCCAGCTCCTACAATGAGCAGTTCTTC.

V is TRBV7-2 and J is TRBJ1-1; TRBD1 is a possible D gene (6 bases). CDR1 is SGHTA and CDR2 is FQGNSA in the germline V gene. This CDR3 has 13 residues. The ends were cut back, 1 base at V and 10 bases at J, with 13 bases in the middle. DNA of the CDR3: TGTGCCAGCAGCTTAGAACAGGGCCGCGGAGCTTTCTTT. Protein sequence: CASSLEQGRGAFF.

The rearrangement joins TRBV12-3 or TRBV12-4 to TRBJ1-4; TRBD1 is a possible D gene (6 bases). CDR3 length: 13 amino acids. V was trimmed by 4 bases and J by 4 bases, leaving 7 bases between them. The CDR3 loop reads CASSSRGNEKLFF. The CDR3 DNA sequence: TGTGCCAGCAGTTCCAGGGGTAATGAAAAACTGTTTTTT.

This clonotype turned up a few times. The chain is built from TRBV4-1 and TRBJ2-7; 8 bases fit TRBD1. The CDR3 has 13 residues. The junction had 5 bases not matched to a gene; V was cut back by 3 bases and J by 7 bases. The germline V gene encodes CDR1 MGHRA and CDR2 YSYEKL. The CDR3, as DNA: TGCGCCAGCAGCCACACAGGGGGGCCTGAGCAGTACTTC. Its protein is CASSHTGGPEQYF.

The genes are TRBV5-1 and TRBJ1-4; D gene unclear. This CDR3 is built from 13 residues. V lost 0 bases and J lost 6, with 6 bases in between. The germline V gene has CDR1 SGHRS and CDR2 YFSETQ. CDR3: CASSLGLDEKLFF. In nucleotides, the CDR3 is TGCGCCAGCAGCTTGGGTCTGGATGAAAAACTGTTTTTT.

V gene TRBV6-6 combines with J gene TRBJ2-7; D is tentatively TRBD1 or TRBD2 (5 bases each). The V end was cut by 2 bases, the J end by 6 bases, with 20 bases between. The CDR3 is 16 residues long. CDR1 and CDR2 (germline): MNHNY, SVGAGI (reference sequence). DNA for the CDR3: TGTGCCAGCAGTTACCACTACTTTGGGACGGTTCCCGAGCAGTACGTC. Protein product: CASSYHYFGTVPEQYV.

The genes are TRBV7-9 and TRBJ2-1; D is uncertain. Germline CDR1 SEHNR, CDR2 FQNEAQ (reference sequence). The length of the CDR3 is 15 residues. V was shortened by 5 bases and J by 5 bases, with 16 bases between the two germline ends. The chain's CDR3 is CASSHTMGLDNEQFF. CDR3 DNA sequence: TGTGCCAGCAGCCACACCATGGGCCTCGACAATGAGCAGTTCTTC.

The chain carries TRBV10-3 and TRBJ2-7, with D perhaps TRBD1 (6 bases). The V and J ends lost 7 bases and 0 bases respectively, with 10 bases between them. This CDR3 region has 13 residues. Germline CDR1 and CDR2: ENHRY and SYGVKD. The CDR3 spells CAITTGNSYEQYF. CDR3 in DNA: TGTGCCATCACTACAGGGAACTCCTACGAGCAGTACTTC.

This clonotype was observed many times. The chain is built from TRBV10-3 and TRBJ2-3, with D possibly matching TRBD2 (6 bases). The CDR3 runs 15 residues. Germline V lookup: CDR1 ENHRY, CDR2 SYGVKD. Between the trimmed V and J ends, which lost 7 bases and 2 bases, there was a span of 16 bases. For the CDR3, the DNA is TGTGCCATCAAGGGTAGACTAGAGTTCACAGATACGCAGTATTTT. It encodes CAIKGRLEFTDTQYF.

In its sample, this clonotype was seen a few times. The J gene is TRBJ2-7, the V gene TRBV28; D not resolved. Germline V gives CDR1 MDHEN, CDR2 SYDVKM. With 6 bases removed from V and 3 bases from J, the gap between germline ends came to 12 bases. There are 13 residues in the CDR3. For the CDR3, the DNA is TGTGCCAGCAGCTCAGACATGCACTACGAGCAGTACGTC. It specifies CASSSDMHYEQYV.

The CDR3 bases are TGCGCCAGCAGCCACTTAAGTGGGGGCGACTACGAGCAGTACGTC. Translating it yields CASSHLSGGDYEQYV. V and J are TRBV4-1 and TRBJ2-7, with D tentatively TRBD1 (6 bases). V lost 3 bases to trimming and J lost 3 bases, with 15 bases between them. The germline CDR1 and CDR2 sequences are MGHRA and YSYEKL. The CDR3 consists of 15 residues.

The V gene is TRBV5-6, the J gene TRBJ2-1; TRBD2 matches 9 bases. Trimming removed 0 bases from V and 3 bases from J; junction bases left unmatched: 10. The CDR3 is 18 residues long. Germline V CDR1 and CDR2: SGHDT, YYEEEE. The DNA of the CDR3 is TGTGCCAGCAGCTTGGAAGCTAGCGGGGCCTATGACTACAATGAGCAGTTCTTC. It codes for CASSLEASGAYDYNEQFF.

This clonotype was seen more than once but under ten times. The chain is built from TRBV11-2 and TRBJ1-1; weak D call: TRBD1 (6 bases). Per germline, CDR1 SGHAT and CDR2 FQNNGV. The ends were cut back, 0 bases at V and 6 bases at J, with 14 bases in the middle. The CDR3 totals 15 residues. The CDR3 DNA reads as TGTGCCAGCAGCTTAGATCCAGGGGTTGGGGCTGAAGCTTTCTTT. It yields the protein CASSLDPGVGAEAFF.

This clonotype has more than one count but fewer than ten. J is TRBJ1-1 and V is TRBV7-2; D gene ambiguous. The germline V and J ends were trimmed by 3 bases and 0 bases, with 8 bases remaining between them. Germline CDR1 SGHTA, CDR2 FQGNSA. The CDR3 covers 14 residues. CDR3 protein: CASSFGSLNTEAFF. For the CDR3, the DNA is TGTGCCAGCAGCTTCGGGTCCCTGAACACTGAAGCTTTCTTT.

This clonotype is a singleton in its sample. The CDR3 spells CASKSDSNQPQHF. Written as DNA, the CDR3 is TGTGCCAGCAAGAGCGATAGCAATCAGCCCCAGCATTTT. V and J are TRBV6-6 and TRBJ1-5; D uncertain. Germline CDR1 MNHNY, CDR2 SVGAGI (reference sequence). This CDR3 has 13 amino acids. V lost 7 bases and J lost 0, with 7 bases in between.

This chain connects TRBV20-1 to TRBJ2-5; D is uncertain. The V end was cut by 1 base, the J end by 2 bases, with 5 bases between. Per germline, CDR1 DFQATT and CDR2 SNEGSKA (reference sequence). CDR3 length: 12 amino acids. The CDR3 DNA is TGCAGTGCTAGAGTAAAGCAAGAGACCCAGTACTTC. Protein: CSARVKQETQYF.

This clonotype was seen only a few times. This chain joins TRBV6-5 and TRBJ2-6; 7 bases are shared with TRBD1. V was pared by 3 bases and J by 1 base, with 12 bases of the junction left unmatched. Germline V gene sequence: CDR1 MNHEY, CDR2 SVGAGI. The CDR3 runs to 19 residues. CDR3 DNA sequence: TGTGCCAGCAGTTATGGTCCGGGACAGCGTTCTTCTGGGGCCAACGTCCTGACTTTC. Protein: CASSYGPGQRSSGANVLTF.

This clonotype was seen a few times. The chain couples TRBV7-9 to TRBJ1-2; no clear D. The CDR3 sequence is 15 residues long. V was pared by 3 bases and J by 6 bases, with 17 bases between. CDR1 is SEHNR and CDR2 is FQNEAQ in the germline V gene (reference sequence). This CDR3 reads CASSFGWEGGHGYTF. The CDR3 coding sequence is TGTGCCAGCAGCTTCGGTTGGGAGGGCGGGCATGGCTACACCTTC.

The chain is built from TRBV5-1 and TRBJ2-3; D is unclear. Trimming took 1 base from V and 4 from J, leaving 7 bases between them. Germline CDR1 and CDR2: SGHRS and YFSETQ. CDR3 length equals 13 residues. The CDR3 loop is CASSLMAPDTQYF. The CDR3 DNA reads as TGCGCCAGCAGCTTGATGGCCCCAGATACGCAGTATTTT.

The gene calls are TRBV3-1 and TRBJ1-2, with no clear D. The CDR3 is 15 amino acids. Germline V gene lookup returns CDR1 LGHDT and CDR2 YNNKEL (reference sequence). The V gene lost 0 bases and the J gene lost 5 bases, with 13 bases spanning the gap. The CDR3 sequence: CASSQDWAPRYGYTF. DNA for the CDR3: TGTGCCAGCAGCCAAGATTGGGCCCCGCGGTATGGCTACACCTTC.

Details on this clonotype: The germline gene is not matched at one end of the junction; a read error may be the cause. The chain joins TRBV3-1 to TRBJ2-3; D may be TRBD2 (5 bases). The CDR3 spans 16 residues. The germline V gene encodes CDR1 LGHDT and CDR2 YNNKEL (reference sequence). The CDR3 DNA reads TGTGCCAGCAGCCAAGAAAGGAATCCTAGCAAAGATACGCAGTATTTT. Amino acids: CASSQERNPSKDTQYF.

This clonotype was observed a few times. The chain joins TRBV4-1 to TRBJ2-3, with 9 bases lining up with TRBD1. The V segment lost 2 bases and the J segment 6 bases; nucleotides outside the gene matches: 9. CDR1 is MGHRA, CDR2 YSYEKL, per germline. This CDR3 comprises 16 residues. As DNA, the CDR3 is TGCGCCAGCAGCCAATCCTCAGGGGACAGGGAGGATACGCAGTATTTT. Translating it yields CASSQSSGDREDTQYF.

The chain employs TRBV19 and TRBJ1-5; D possibly corresponds to TRBD1 (5 bases). Germline V gives CDR1 LNHDA, CDR2 SQIVND (reference sequence). The CDR3 has 15 residues. V was shortened by 6 bases and J by 3 bases, with 15 bases between the two germline ends. CDR3 nucleotides: TGTGCCAGTAGATACCGGGACGGTATCAATCAGCCCCAGCATTTT. It codes for CASRYRDGINQPQHF. Filled out from reference TRBV19 and TRBJ1-5, the complete variable domain reads DGGITQSPKYLFRKEGQNVTLSCEQNLNHDAMYWYRQDPGQGLRLIYYSQIVNDFQKGDIAEGYSVSREKKESFPLTVTSAQKNPTAFYLCASRYRDGINQPQHFGDGTRLSIL.

This clonotype showed up many times. This chain joins TRBV5-1 and TRBJ2-2; 7 nucleotides agree with TRBD2. The CDR3 is 15 residues long. Germline V gives CDR1 SGHRS, CDR2 YFSETQ. With 5 bases clipped from V and 1 base from J, the junction kept 5 bases outside the gene matches. CDR3 sequence: CASRFAGENTGELFF. The DNA of the CDR3 is TGCGCCAGCAGGTTTGCGGGGGAGAACACCGGGGAGCTGTTTTTT. Based on the CDR3 plus reference TRBV5-1 and TRBJ2-2, the full variable domain is KAGVTQTPRYLIKTRGQQVTLSCSPISGHRSVSWYQQTPGQGLQFLFEYFSETQRNKGNFPGRFSGRQFSNSRSEMNVSTLELGDSALYLCASRFAGENTGELFFGEGSRLTVL.